The next 32 T cell receptor beta chains were all read from a single sample in a study of OX40 agonist ivuxolimab in advanced cancers. The data were produced by immunoSEQ multiplex PCR, yet TCRdb's version contains in-frame clones alone and is incomplete. This table has about 96,000 clones, about 90% appearing once. This specimen was CD4+ or CD8+ T cells sorted from blood, taken in a trial of the OX40 agonist ivuxolimab. These receptors originate from an adult with an advanced solid tumor such as melanoma, head and neck, liver or kidney cancer.

The chain is built from TRBV11-2 and TRBJ2-5, with D tentatively TRBD2 (5 bases). The CDR3 runs 13 residues. Germline V CDR1 and CDR2: SGHAT, FQNNGV. Trimming took 0 bases from V and 4 from J, leaving 6 bases between them. This CDR3 reads CASSLEGRETQYF. DNA for the CDR3: TGTGCCAGCAGCTTAGAGGGGAGAGAGACCCAGTACTTC.

This sequence joins TRBV10-2 and TRBJ2-1; 9 positions match TRBD2. CDR1 is WSHSY and CDR2 is SAAADI in the germline V gene. The CDR3 is 17 amino acids. V was clipped by 1 base and J by 10 bases; unmatched bases: 14. CDR3 coding DNA: TGCGCCAGCAGTGAGTTACCGGGACTAGCTCCAGAAACCGAGCAGTTCTTC. Amino acids: CASSELPGLAPETEQFF.

Details on this clone: Sequence at one end of the junction differs from germline and may be a read error. The rearrangement uses TRBV18 and TRBJ2-7; possibly TRBD1 for D (5 bases). This CDR3 spans 16 amino acids. Per germline, CDR1 KGHSH and CDR2 LQKENI. CDR3 amino acids: CASSPGSSSGPRTPVF. The CDR3 DNA reads as TGTGCCAGCTCACCAGGCTCAAGTTCAGGGCCCCGGACCCCGGTCTTC.

The V and J genes are TRBV7-3 and TRBJ2-3, with D perhaps TRBD1 (6 bases). This CDR3 has 16 residues. V shed 0 bases and J shed 0 bases, with 10 bases lying between them. The V gene's germline CDR1 is SGHTA and CDR2 FQGTGA. CDR3: CASSLTKDSSTDTQYF. The CDR3, as DNA: TGTGCCAGCAGCTTAACCAAGGACAGTAGCACAGATACGCAGTATTTT.

This clone was seen a handful of times. This chain joins TRBV29-1 and TRBJ2-1; D perhaps matches TRBD2 (7 bases). V dropped 7 bases and J dropped 5 bases, with 15 bases sitting between them. CDR1 is SQVTM, CDR2 ANQGSEA, per germline. The CDR3 covers 13 residues. CDR3: CSAGRTADNEQFF. The CDR3 nucleotides are TGCAGCGCCGGGAGGACAGCGGACAATGAGCAGTTCTTC.

V usage is TRBV11-3 and J usage is TRBJ2-1; tentative D call: TRBD2 (6 bases). The CDR3 runs 16 residues. In germline, CDR1 is SGHNT, CDR2 YENEEA. Trimming left V 0 bases short and J 8 bases short, with 17 bases between. CDR3 DNA: TGTGCCAGCAGCTTAGAGGGCAGGGAGGTACTCGATGAGCAGTTCTTC. Its translation is CASSLEGREVLDEQFF. Combining the CDR3 with reference TRBV11-3 and TRBJ2-1 gives the whole variable domain EAGVVQSPRYKIIEKKQPVAFWCNPISGHNTLYWYLQNLGQGPELLIRYENEEAVDDSQLPKDRFSAERLKGVDSTLKIQPAELGDSAVYLCASSLEGREVLDEQFFGPGTRLTVL.

This chain connects TRBV29-1 to TRBJ1-1; D might be TRBD1 (5 bases). This CDR3 has 13 residues. Per germline, CDR1 SQVTM and CDR2 ANQGSEA. The V end was cut by 3 bases, the J end by 4 bases, with 12 bases between. In nucleotides, the CDR3 is TGCAGCGTTGATCCAGGGTGGGGCACTGAAGCTTTCTTT. Residues: CSVDPGWGTEAFF. The full variable domain, in which reference TRBV29-1 and TRBJ1-1 provide the parts outside the CDR3, is SAVISQKPSRDICQRGTSLTIQCQVDSQVTMMFWYRQQPGQSLTLIATANQGSEATYESGFVIDKFPISRPNLTFSTLTVSNMSPEDSSIYLCSVDPGWGTEAFFGQGTRLTVV.

The V call is TRBV19, the J call TRBJ2-1; D gene unclear. Between the trimmed V and J ends, which lost 1 base and 4 bases, there was a span of 14 bases. The CDR3 loop spans 16 amino acids. Germline CDR1 reads LNHDA; CDR2 reads SQIVND (reference sequence). CDR3 residues: CASSIVVALTYNEQFF. CDR3 DNA sequence: TGTGCCAGTAGTATAGTGGTAGCTCTGACTTACAATGAGCAGTTCTTC.

The J gene is TRBJ2-1, the V gene TRBV5-6, with D perhaps matching TRBD2 (6 bases). The V and J ends lost 2 bases and 5 bases respectively, with 20 bases between them. Germline V gene data show CDR1 as SGHDT and CDR2 as YYEEEE. The CDR3 contains 17 residues. This CDR3 reads CASSFIPPRELNNEQFF. The CDR3 DNA follows: TGTGCCAGCAGCTTTATACCTCCTCGGGAGTTGAACAATGAGCAGTTCTTC.

The gene calls are TRBV28 and TRBJ2-5, with 8 bases lining up with TRBD1. The V and J ends lost 3 bases and 5 bases, in that order; junction bases with no gene match: 5. The CDR3 is 14 residues long. Germline V gene sequence: CDR1 MDHEN, CDR2 SYDVKM. The CDR3 loop reads CASSLDRARETQYF. For the CDR3, the DNA is TGTGCCAGCAGTTTGGACAGGGCAAGGGAGACCCAGTACTTC.

V gene TRBV15 combines with J gene TRBJ1-3; D ambiguous. The ends were cut back, 4 bases at V and 4 bases at J, with 11 bases in the middle. The germline V gene encodes CDR1 LNHNV and CDR2 YYDKDF (reference sequence). This CDR3 has 14 amino acids. In DNA, the CDR3 is TGTGCCACCAGCACTCGGTCCACGGGAAACACCATATATTTT. Its protein product is CATSTRSTGNTIYF.

CDR3 sequence: CASSQQGGEQFF. The CDR3 bases are TGTGCCAGCAGCCAGCAGGGTGGTGAGCAGTTCTTC. The rearrangement uses TRBV7-2 and TRBJ2-1, with D tentatively TRBD1 (5 bases). The germline V and J ends were trimmed by 5 bases and 9 bases, with 11 bases remaining between them. The CDR3 consists of 12 residues. Germline CDR1 SGHTA, CDR2 FQGNSA.

The rearrangement links TRBV19 to TRBJ1-6; D might be TRBD1 (5 bases). In germline, CDR1 is LNHDA, CDR2 SQIVND (reference sequence). Between the trimmed V and J ends, which lost 2 bases and 7 bases, there was a span of 12 bases. This CDR3 region has 15 residues. The CDR3 loop is CASSIYRHRNSPLHF. CDR3 nucleotide sequence: TGTGCCAGTAGTATATATAGGCACAGGAATTCACCCCTCCACTTT.

This clone was recorded only once. CDR3 DNA sequence: TGTGCCAGCAGTGGCGACAGGGAGGGTGAGCAGTTCTTC. As protein: CASSGDREGEQFF. The chain combines TRBV6-4 with TRBJ2-1, with D perhaps assigned TRBD1 or TRBD2 (7 bases each). CDR3 size: 13 residues. Germline CDR1 reads MRHNA; CDR2 reads SNTAGT. The V end lost 4 bases, the J end lost 9 bases, and 13 bases lay between the germline ends.

A remark on this clone: At the DNA level, this CDR3 is encoded by other sequences in the same sample as well. V gene TRBV2 combines with J gene TRBJ2-1; no clear D gene. The germline V gene has CDR1 SNHLY and CDR2 FYNNEI. The CDR3 totals 14 residues. Trimming left V 7 bases short and J 0 bases short, with 10 bases between. CDR3 in DNA: TGTGCCAGCATAGGCCTAAGCTCCTACAATGAGCAGTTCTTC. Protein product: CASIGLSSYNEQFF.

V and J are TRBV7-3 and TRBJ2-2; 12 bases line up with TRBD2. V lost 8 bases, J lost 4 bases, and 5 bases stayed unmatched. In germline, CDR1 is SGHTA, CDR2 FQGTGA. The CDR3 spans 15 residues. CDR3 nucleotide sequence: TGTGCCAGCGGCCGACTAGCGGGAGTCACCGGGGAGCTGTTTTTT. Its protein is CASGRLAGVTGELFF.

The V gene is TRBV6-4, the J gene TRBJ2-7; no firm D call. V lost 2 bases, J lost 0 bases, and 14 bases lay in between. The CDR3 covers 16 residues. Looked up from germline, CDR1 is MRHNA and CDR2 is SNTAGT. CDR3 residues: CASSDPGLRASYEQYF. Written as DNA, the CDR3 is TGTGCCAGCAGTGACCCGGGCCTAAGGGCCTCCTACGAGCAGTACTTC.

The chain couples TRBV7-3 to TRBJ2-2; D may be TRBD1 (6 bases). Germline V gene lookup returns CDR1 SGHTA and CDR2 FQGTGA. The CDR3 length is 15 residues. Trimming shortened V by 9 bases and J by 0 bases, and 14 bases separated the two germline ends. CDR3 amino acids: CASKQGHTNTGELFF. The CDR3 DNA follows: TGTGCCAGTAAACAGGGACACACGAACACCGGGGAGCTGTTTTTT.

The V call is TRBV2, the J call TRBJ1-2, with D perhaps matching TRBD1 (6 bases). This CDR3 has 13 residues. In germline, CDR1 is SNHLY, CDR2 FYNNEI. Trimming stripped 4 bases from V and 5 bases from J, with 11 bases between. The CDR3 DNA reads TGTGCCAGCAGTGTTGGGGGACATTATGGCTACACCTTC. Its translation: CASSVGGHYGYTF.

This clone was found once. The chain uses TRBV29-1 and TRBJ2-1, with unresolved D. Germline CDR1 reads SQVTM; CDR2 reads ANQGSEA. This CDR3 has 11 amino acids. Trimming left V 7 bases short and J 16 bases short, with 20 bases between. The CDR3 DNA follows: TGCAGCGCCACAGAAAGGCTAACGTCCTTCTTC. It translates to CSATERLTSFF.

The gene calls are TRBV25-1 and TRBJ1-2; possibly TRBD1 for D (6 bases). The germline CDR1 and CDR2 sequences are MGHDK and SYGVNS. The CDR3 spans 14 residues. The V end lost 1 base, the J end lost 5 bases, and 11 bases lay between the germline ends. The CDR3 nucleotides are TGTGCCAGCAGTGAATTAGGGGGGGCATATGGCTACACCTTC. Translation: CASSELGGAYGYTF.

The CDR3 DNA is TGTGCCAGCAGCTCGGAAAAAGCCAAAAACATTCAGTACTTC. Translation: CASSSEKAKNIQYF. The chain uses TRBV28 and TRBJ2-4, with unresolved D. V gave up 6 bases and J gave up 0 bases, with 9 bases separating them. Germline CDR1 reads MDHEN; CDR2 reads SYDVKM. The CDR3 has 14 amino acids.

This clone came up once. The rearrangement uses TRBV16 and TRBJ1-1; possible D gene TRBD1, 5 bases. The CDR3 runs to 14 residues. Trimming removed 4 bases at V and 1 base at J, with 10 bases between. Germline V gives CDR1 KGHSY, CDR2 FQNENV. CDR3: CASSRDLPNTEAFF. CDR3 in DNA: TGTGCCAGCAGCCGGGACTTACCGAACACTGAAGCTTTCTTT.

The chain employs TRBV11-3 and TRBJ2-7; D is possibly TRBD2 (5 bases). CDR3 length: 14 residues. Trimming removed 5 bases at V and 1 base at J, with 12 bases between. The V gene's germline CDR1 is SGHNT and CDR2 YENEEA. The CDR3 region has the DNA TGTGCCAGCAGCGCGGCGATAGCGTCCTACGAGCAGTACTTC. This gives the protein CASSAAIASYEQYF.

The J gene is TRBJ2-6, the V gene TRBV6-1, with 7 bases lining up with TRBD1. The CDR3 runs to 14 residues. Germline assignment: CDR1 MNHNS and CDR2 SASEGT. V gave up 6 bases and J gave up 3 bases; unmatched junction bases: 2. CDR3 in amino acids: CASRTGYGANVLTF. The CDR3 coding sequence is TGTGCCAGCAGGACAGGGTATGGGGCCAACGTCCTGACTTTC.

The V and J genes are TRBV7-9 and TRBJ1-4; TRBD1 matches 9 bases. Germline-derived CDR1 and CDR2 are SEHNR and FQNEAQ (reference sequence). The CDR3 runs to 14 residues. The ends lost 5 bases at V and 12 bases at J; junction bases unmatched: 10. As DNA, the CDR3 is TGTGCCAGCAGCAAGGGGACAGGGTCCTGGGAACTGTTTTTT. It is translated as CASSKGTGSWELFF.

The rearrangement uses TRBV5-1 and TRBJ1-2, with D uncertain. The CDR3 is made up of 14 amino acids. Germline values: CDR1 SGHRS, CDR2 YFSETQ. V lost 4 bases and J lost 7, with 17 bases in between. CDR3 sequence reads: CASSPEDLLRGYTF. The DNA for the CDR3 is TGCGCCAGCAGCCCGGAGGACCTCCTACGTGGCTACACCTTC.

This CDR3 reads CASSGGDYNEQFF. The CDR3 coding sequence is TGTGCCAGCTCGGGCGGGGACTACAATGAGCAGTTCTTC. The V and J genes are TRBV7-2 and TRBJ2-1; the D gene is possibly TRBD2 (6 bases). V lost 8 bases and J lost 3, with 11 bases in between. From germline, CDR1 is SGHTA and CDR2 FQGNSA. The CDR3 runs to 13 residues.

The chain couples TRBV7-9 to TRBJ1-1; a weak D match, TRBD1 (5 bases). Germline values: CDR1 SEHNR, CDR2 FQNEAQ (reference sequence). The CDR3 extends over 15 amino acids. Trimming shortened V by 1 base and J by 1 base, and 10 bases separated the two germline ends. As DNA, the CDR3 is TGTGCCAGCAGCTTAGTATCGGGGCGGAACACTGAAGCTTTCTTT. Its protein product is CASSLVSGRNTEAFF.

Remarks on this clone: The junction shows a germline mismatch at one end, possibly a read error. This sequence joins TRBV5-1 and TRBJ1-1, with TRBD1 as a possible D gene (5 bases). Germline CDR1 is SGHRS and CDR2 is YFSETQ. The length of the CDR3 is 13 residues. The CDR3 loop reads CASSFRENTEAFF. CDR3 sequence (DNA): TGTGCCAGCAGCTTCAGGGAGAACACTGAAGCTTTCTTT.

This chain connects TRBV30 to TRBJ2-7; D possibly corresponds to TRBD2 (5 bases). The CDR3 runs 11 residues. Per germline, CDR1 GTSNPN and CDR2 SVGIG (reference sequence). V lost 0 bases and J 11 bases, leaving 11 bases between the germline ends. CDR3 region: CAWSVGRVEYF. CDR3 nucleotide sequence: TGTGCCTGGAGTGTAGGGCGGGTAGAGTACTTC.

The chain links TRBV11-2 to TRBJ2-1, with D perhaps TRBD1 (5 bases). From germline, CDR1 is SGHAT and CDR2 FQNNGV. V dropped 3 bases and J dropped 4 bases, with 19 bases sitting between them. The CDR3 loop spans 17 amino acids. CDR3 residues: CASSFPRQITLYNEQFF. CDR3 sequence (DNA): TGTGCCAGCAGCTTCCCCAGACAGATCACCCTTTACAATGAGCAGTTCTTC.